This T cell receptor (beta chain) was identified in a study of T cell changes during pregnancy in multiple sclerosis. Libraries were prepared by immunoSEQ multiplex PCR; TCRdb keeps only in-frame clonotypes and omits some of them. The table records fewer than 35,000 clones, 90% of them present only once. Looked up from germline, CDR1 is SGHTA and CDR2 is FQGNSA. With 5 bases clipped from V and 10 bases from J, the junction kept 17 bases outside the gene matches. There are 17 residues in the CDR3. This sequence joins TRBV7-2 and TRBJ2-1; 10 bases are shared with TRBD1. This sample comprised CD8+ T cells from peripheral blood mononuclear cells, obtained in the second trimester of pregnancy. The sequence came from a female donor with multiple sclerosis, enrolled in a pregnancy study. As DNA, the CDR3 is TGTGCCAGCAGCCCTGTACCCGCCGGACAGGGGGTGATCGAGCAGTTCTTC. It encodes CASSPVPAGQGVIEQFF.